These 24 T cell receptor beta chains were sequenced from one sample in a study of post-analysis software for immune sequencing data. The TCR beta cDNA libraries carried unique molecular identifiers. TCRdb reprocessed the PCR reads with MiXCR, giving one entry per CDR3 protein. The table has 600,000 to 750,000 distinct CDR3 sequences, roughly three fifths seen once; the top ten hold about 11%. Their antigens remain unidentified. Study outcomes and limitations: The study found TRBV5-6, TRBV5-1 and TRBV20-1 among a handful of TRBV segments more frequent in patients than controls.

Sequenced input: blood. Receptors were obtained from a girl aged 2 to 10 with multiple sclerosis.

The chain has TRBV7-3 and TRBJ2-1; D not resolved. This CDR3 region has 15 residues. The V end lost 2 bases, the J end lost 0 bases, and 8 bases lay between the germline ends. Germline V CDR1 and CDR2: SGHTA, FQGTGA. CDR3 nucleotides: TGTGCCAGCAGCTTAGTGGAGAGCTCCTACAATGAGCAGTTCTTC. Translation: CASSLVESSYNEQFF. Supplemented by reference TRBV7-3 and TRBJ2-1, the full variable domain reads GAGVSQTPSNKVTEKGKYVELRCDPISGHTALYWYRQSLGQGPEFLIYFQGTGAADDSGLPNDRFFAVRPEGSVSTLKIQRTERGDSAVYLCASSLVESSYNEQFFGPGTRLTVL.

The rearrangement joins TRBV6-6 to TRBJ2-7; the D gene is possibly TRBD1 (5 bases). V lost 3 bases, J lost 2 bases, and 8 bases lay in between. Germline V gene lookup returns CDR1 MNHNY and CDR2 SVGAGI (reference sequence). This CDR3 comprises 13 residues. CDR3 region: CASSYTRAYEQYF. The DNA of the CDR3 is TGTGCCAGCAGTTATACCAGGGCCTACGAGCAGTACTTC.

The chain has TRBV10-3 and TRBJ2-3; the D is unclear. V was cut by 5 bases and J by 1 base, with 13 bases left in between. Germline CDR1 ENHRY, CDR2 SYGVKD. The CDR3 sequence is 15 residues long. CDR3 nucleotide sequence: TGTGCCATCAGTCGGGCGGAAGGCGGCACAGATACGCAGTATTTT. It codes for CAISRAEGGTDTQYF.

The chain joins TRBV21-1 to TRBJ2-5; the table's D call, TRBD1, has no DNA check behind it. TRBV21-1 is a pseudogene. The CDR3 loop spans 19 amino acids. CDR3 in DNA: TGTGCCAGCAGCAAAGCTAGGAGGTCGGCCAGGGGGCAGAGGGAGACCCAGTACTTC. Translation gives CASSKARRSARGQRETQYF.

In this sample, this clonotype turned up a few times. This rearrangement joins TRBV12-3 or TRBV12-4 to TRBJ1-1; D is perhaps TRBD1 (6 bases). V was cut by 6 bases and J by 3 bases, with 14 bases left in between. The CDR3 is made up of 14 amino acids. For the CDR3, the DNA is TGTGCCAGCAGCTTACAGGGAGGTTACACTGAAGCTTTCTTT. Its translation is CASSLQGGYTEAFF.

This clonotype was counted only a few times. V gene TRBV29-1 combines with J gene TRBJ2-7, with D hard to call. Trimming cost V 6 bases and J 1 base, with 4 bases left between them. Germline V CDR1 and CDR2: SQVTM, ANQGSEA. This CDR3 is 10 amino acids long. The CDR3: CSVRSYEQYF. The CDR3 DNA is TGCAGCGTCCGTTCCTACGAGCAGTACTTC.

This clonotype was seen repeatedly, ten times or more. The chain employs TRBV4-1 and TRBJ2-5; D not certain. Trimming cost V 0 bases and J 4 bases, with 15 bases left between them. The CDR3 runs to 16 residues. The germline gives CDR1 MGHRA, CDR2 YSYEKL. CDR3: CASSQDGSGSSETQYF. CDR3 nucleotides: TGCGCCAGCAGCCAAGATGGGTCAGGATCGTCAGAGACCCAGTACTTC.

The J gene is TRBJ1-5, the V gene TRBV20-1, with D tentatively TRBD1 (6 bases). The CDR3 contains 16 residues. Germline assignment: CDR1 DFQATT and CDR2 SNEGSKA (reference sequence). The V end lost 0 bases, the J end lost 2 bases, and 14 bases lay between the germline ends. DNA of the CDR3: TGCAGTGCTAGAGATGTACAGGGAATGGGCAATCAGCCCCAGCATTTT. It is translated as CSARDVQGMGNQPQHF.

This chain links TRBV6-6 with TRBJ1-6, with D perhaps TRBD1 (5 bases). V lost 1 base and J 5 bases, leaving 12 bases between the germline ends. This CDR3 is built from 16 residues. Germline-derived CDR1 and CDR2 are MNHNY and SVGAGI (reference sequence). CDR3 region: CASSYFLGGDNSPLHF. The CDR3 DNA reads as TGTGCCAGCAGTTACTTCCTGGGAGGGGATAATTCACCCCTCCACTTT.

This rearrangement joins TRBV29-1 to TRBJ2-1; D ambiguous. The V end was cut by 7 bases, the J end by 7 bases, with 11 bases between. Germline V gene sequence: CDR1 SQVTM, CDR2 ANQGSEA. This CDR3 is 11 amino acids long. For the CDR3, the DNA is TGCAGCGACTCGCTTGTGAATGAGCAGTTCTTC. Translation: CSDSLVNEQFF.

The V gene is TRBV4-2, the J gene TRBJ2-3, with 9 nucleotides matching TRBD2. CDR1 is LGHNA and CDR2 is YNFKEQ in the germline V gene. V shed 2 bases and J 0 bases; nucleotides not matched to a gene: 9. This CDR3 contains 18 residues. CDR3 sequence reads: CASSQNSGGFSSTDTQYF. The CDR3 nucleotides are TGTGCCAGCAGCCAAAACAGCGGGGGGTTCTCTAGCACAGATACGCAGTATTTT.

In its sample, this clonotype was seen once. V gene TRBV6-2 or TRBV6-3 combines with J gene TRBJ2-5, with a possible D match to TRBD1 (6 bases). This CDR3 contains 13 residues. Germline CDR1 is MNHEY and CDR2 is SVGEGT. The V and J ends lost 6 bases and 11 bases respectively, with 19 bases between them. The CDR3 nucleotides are TGTGCCAGCAGACCTACAGGGACGAGGGAGCAGTACTTC. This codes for CASRPTGTREQYF.

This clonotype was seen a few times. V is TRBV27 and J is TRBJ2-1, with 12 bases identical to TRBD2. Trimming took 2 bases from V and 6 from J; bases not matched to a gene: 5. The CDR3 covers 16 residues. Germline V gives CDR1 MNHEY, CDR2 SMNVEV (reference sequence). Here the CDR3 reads CASSLRATSGGNEQFF. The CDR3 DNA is TGTGCCAGCAGTTTAAGGGCGACTAGCGGGGGCAATGAGCAGTTCTTC.

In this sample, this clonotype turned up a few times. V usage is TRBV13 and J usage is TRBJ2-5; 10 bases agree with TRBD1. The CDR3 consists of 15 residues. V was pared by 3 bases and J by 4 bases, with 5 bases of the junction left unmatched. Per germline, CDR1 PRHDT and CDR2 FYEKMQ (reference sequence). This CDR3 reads CASSLTGGAGETQYF. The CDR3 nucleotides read TGTGCCAGCAGCTTGACAGGGGGCGCGGGAGAGACCCAGTACTTC.

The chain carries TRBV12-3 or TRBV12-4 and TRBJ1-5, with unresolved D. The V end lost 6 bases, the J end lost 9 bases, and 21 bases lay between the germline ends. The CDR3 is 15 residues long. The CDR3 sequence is CASRRRDGLQSPQHF. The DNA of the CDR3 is TGTGCCAGCAGGCGACGTGACGGCCTCCAATCGCCCCAGCATTTT.

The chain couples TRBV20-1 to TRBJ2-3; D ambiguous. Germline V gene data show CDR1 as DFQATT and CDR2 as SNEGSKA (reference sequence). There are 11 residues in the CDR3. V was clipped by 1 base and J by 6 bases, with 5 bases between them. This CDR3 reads CSARVSDTQYF. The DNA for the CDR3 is TGCAGTGCTAGAGTATCGGATACGCAGTATTTT.

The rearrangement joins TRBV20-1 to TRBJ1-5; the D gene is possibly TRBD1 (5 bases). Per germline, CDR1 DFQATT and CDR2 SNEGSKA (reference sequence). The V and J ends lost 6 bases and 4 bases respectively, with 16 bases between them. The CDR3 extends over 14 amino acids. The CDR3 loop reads CSAPPAGLNQPQHF. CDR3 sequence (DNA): TGCAGTGCGCCCCCCGCAGGGCTTAATCAGCCCCAGCATTTT.

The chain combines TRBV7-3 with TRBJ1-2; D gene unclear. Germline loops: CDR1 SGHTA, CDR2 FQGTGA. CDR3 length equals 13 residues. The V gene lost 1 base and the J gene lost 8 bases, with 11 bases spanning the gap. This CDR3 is CASSLKEGVGYTF. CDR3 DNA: TGTGCCAGCAGCTTAAAGGAGGGAGTAGGCTACACCTTC.

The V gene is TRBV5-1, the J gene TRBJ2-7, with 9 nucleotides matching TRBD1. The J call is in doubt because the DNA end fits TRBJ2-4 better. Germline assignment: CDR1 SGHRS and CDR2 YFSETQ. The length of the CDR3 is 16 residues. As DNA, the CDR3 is TGCGCCAGCAGCTGGATGGACAGGGGAGCCAAAAACATTCAGTACTTC. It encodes CASSWMDRGAKNIQYF.

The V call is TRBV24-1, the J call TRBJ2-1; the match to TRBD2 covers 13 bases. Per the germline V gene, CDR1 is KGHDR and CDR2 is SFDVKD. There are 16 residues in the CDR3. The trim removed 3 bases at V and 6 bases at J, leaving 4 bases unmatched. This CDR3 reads CATSDPTSGGANEQFF. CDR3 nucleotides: TGTGCCACCAGTGATCCTACTAGCGGGGGGGCCAATGAGCAGTTCTTC.

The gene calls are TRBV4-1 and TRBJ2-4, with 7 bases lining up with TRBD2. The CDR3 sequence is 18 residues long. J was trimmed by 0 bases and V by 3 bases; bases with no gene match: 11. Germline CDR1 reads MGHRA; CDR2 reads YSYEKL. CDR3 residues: CASSHPSASGIAKNIQYF. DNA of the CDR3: TGCGCCAGCAGCCACCCCTCTGCTAGCGGCATAGCCAAAAACATTCAGTACTTC.

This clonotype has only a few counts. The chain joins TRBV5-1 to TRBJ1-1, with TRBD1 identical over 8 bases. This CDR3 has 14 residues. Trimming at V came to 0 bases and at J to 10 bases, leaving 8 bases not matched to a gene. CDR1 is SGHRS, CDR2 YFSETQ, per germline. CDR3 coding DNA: TGCGCCAGCAGCTTGGCTCCAGGGGGCGGGTCAGCTTTCTTT. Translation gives CASSLAPGGGSAFF.

CDR3 sequence: CASSLQIRSGEQFF. CDR3 nucleotides: TGTGCCAGCAGTTTGCAGATCCGTAGTGGTGAGCAGTTCTTC. The J gene is TRBJ2-1, the V gene TRBV6-5; D is ambiguous. CDR3 length: 14 residues. With 4 bases removed from V and 9 bases from J, the gap between germline ends came to 16 bases. Germline lookup yields CDR1 MNHEY and CDR2 SVGAGI.

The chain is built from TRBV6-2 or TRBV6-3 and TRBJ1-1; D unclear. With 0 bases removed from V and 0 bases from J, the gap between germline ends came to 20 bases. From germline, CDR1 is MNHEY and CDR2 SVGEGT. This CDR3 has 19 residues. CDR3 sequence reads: CASSYSKAQFAGMNTEAFF. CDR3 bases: TGTGCCAGCAGTTACTCGAAGGCGCAATTTGCAGGCATGAACACTGAAGCTTTCTTT.